This T cell receptor (beta chain) was identified in a study of T-cell reconstitution after alpha-beta-depleted transplantation in children. Study-level points and caveats: At one year after transplant, newly produced T cells mostly accounted for T-cell counts and diversity. Expanded clones from the graft, numbering several hundred, reportedly supplied alpha-beta T cells about two months after transplant. Surviving recipient cells, namely T cells and thymic progenitors, were the source of high day-60 TCRbeta diversity in some patients.

This clonotype was seen at least ten times. Its antigen is unidentified. Unique molecular identifiers were incorporated into the prepared TCRbeta library. TCRdb independently ran MiXCR on the PCR reads; one entry per CDR3 protein. The repertoire includes 700,000 to 850,000 distinct CDR3 sequences, roughly 16% of them detected once, and around 5.3% sits in the top ten. Trimming cost V 5 bases and J 3 bases; bases outside gene matches: 11. Germline CDR1 reads SQVTM; CDR2 reads ANQGSEA. The CDR3 covers 17 residues. The TCR sequence derives from a male patient aged 5 to 17 who had a stem cell transplant for acute lymphoblastic leukemia, so the T cells may come from the graft donor. Sequenced material: PBMCs, mostly from graft donor cells, taken 360 days after TCRalphabeta/CD19-depleted stem cell transplant. This chain joins TRBV29-1 and TRBJ2-1; 12 nucleotides align to TRBD2. The CDR3 sequence is CSVNPPSGRALYNEQFF. CDR3 coding DNA: TGCAGCGTTAACCCGCCTAGCGGGAGGGCCCTCTACAATGAGCAGTTCTTC.